This T cell receptor (beta chain) was sequenced in a study of patients and donors after allogeneic stem cell transplantation. TCRdb independently ran MiXCR on the RT-PCR reads; one entry per CDR3 protein. The sample includes 400,000 to 450,000 distinct CDR3 sequences, approximately 16% of them seen just once. The sequence was obtained from a human donor who was either an allogeneic HSCT recipient or a stem cell or donor lymphocyte infusion donor (not recorded which). It is not recorded whose cells these are; they may come from a transplant donor. The sequencing sample was made of blood, either unsorted or a sorted T cell fraction (not recorded which).

DNA for the CDR3: TGTGCCAGCAGTGGATTGACAGAGGCGACCTACGAGCAGTACTTC. Encoded protein: CASSGLTEATYEQYF. This chain connects TRBV2 to TRBJ2-7; a possible D gene is TRBD1 (5 bases). Germline values: CDR1 SNHLY, CDR2 FYNNEI. The V end was cut by 4 bases, the J end by 2 bases, with 15 bases between. The CDR3 is 15 amino acids.